Described below is a single T cell receptor (beta chain) sequence and its context. Its antigen is unknown. The record has no base qualities; no much larger clone is one base away. TCRbeta CDR3 regions were amplified from genomic DNA by means of the immunoSEQ Assay, a bias-controlled multiplex PCR. On the authors' methods: Within the assay, amplification of reference gene primers was used to estimate how many nucleated cells each sample contained. To quantify the absolute abundance of each unique TCRbeta CDR3 rearrangement, sequence reads were collapsed and filtered. Productive Simpson clonality was computed per sample as the square root of Simpson's diversity index over productive rearrangements. The clones in this table, taken by TCRdb from immuneACCESS, are in-frame only. Not every clone is retained; where verified, under half of the shortfall comes from an unresolved V gene, and the cause of the rest is unknown. V and J calls and clone size are copied from that table; D and trimming were computed from the DNA. The sample yields 250,000 to 300,000 clones; roughly 88% were counted once. More than 8.5% of the sample goes to the ten largest clones.

This record belongs to a study of blood T cell repertoires in COVID-19 (dated by TCRdb to 2020 to 2022). Concerning the study at large: Samples from collaborators originated in the United States, Italy and Spain and spanned both the acute and convalescent phases of COVID-19. Samples were obtained from the ongoing ImmuneRACE study (first 160 participants) and from 1,254 subjects provided by 6 global collaborators. The repertoires were made available in a free public database intended to serve as a resource for research on the immune response to SARS-CoV-2. Sample metadata almost always included a de-identified subject ID, COVID-19 status, age in years and sex. Deeply sampled blood TCRbeta repertoires from subjects exposed to, actively infected with, or recovered from COVID-19 were included in the dataset. HLA class I and class II types, where available, came from metadata supplied by the sample provider rather than from assay-based typing. The material from the prospective study consisted of cDNA or gDNA derived from T cells, B-cell-depleted T cells, or PBMCs. General findings and caveats noted by the study authors: The quantity of clinical and demographic metadata differed by source and by participant and was supplied without curation.

One collaborating source in Seattle enrolled patients while the patients were actively infected and followed the patients over time throughout the course of disease. Whole blood was collected in K2EDTA tubes by collaborating institutions according to the institutions' own protocols. For TCRbeta analysis, collaborator samples were shipped as frozen whole blood, as isolated PBMCs, or as DNA extracted from either sample type. From a lookup of the germline V gene (reference sequence), CDR1 and CDR2 are LNHDA and SQIVND. Compared with germline, V lacks 6 bases and J lacks 5 bases; bases without a gene match: 14. There are 16 amino acids in the CDR3, from cysteine to phenylalanine inclusive. The entry retains the CDR3 DNA only, 48 bases that are in frame from base 1.

The rearranged chain carries TRBV19 and TRBJ2-5; TRBD1 aligns with 8 central bases. The sequencing sample was made of peripheral blood. This TCR came from a woman aged 70-85 years with COVID-19, enrolled during active disease. The CDR3 region has the sequence CASSSGTGRLSETQYF. The base sequence is TGTGCCAGTAGCTCCGGGACAGGTCGCCTCTCGGAGACCCAGTACTTC. Where the CDR3 stops, the reference TRBV19 and TRBJ2-5 genes take over; the full variable domain is DGGITQSPKYLFRKEGQNVTLSCEQNLNHDAMYWYRQDPGQGLRLIYYSQIVNDFQKGDIAEGYSVSREKKESFPLTVTSAQKNPTAFYLCASSSGTGRLSETQYFGPGTRLLVL.